Listed below are T cell receptor beta chains from one sample, sequenced in a study of T-cell reconstitution after alpha-beta-depleted transplantation in children. TCRdb re-called the PCR reads through MiXCR, storing one row per CDR3 protein. The sample shows 120,000 to 150,000 distinct CDR3 sequences, 8% to 10% of them seen only once. Sequencing was performed on PBMCs, mostly from graft donor cells, taken 180 days after TCRalphabeta/CD19-depleted stem cell transplant. The receptors originated from a female patient younger than 10 who had a stem cell transplant for congenital amegakaryocytic thrombocytopenia, so the T cells may come from the graft donor. Each CDR3 is given with its conserved first and last residue. The order of the fields is D gene, J gene, V gene, clone size, CDR3 DNA, CDR3 protein. The D gene is left open where the match is weak. Clone size is stated in some rows and not others, as once, few, many or a class when expanded.

NA,TRBJ2-4,TRBV3-1,many,TGTGCCAGCAGCCAAGTAGCCGGGAACATTCAGTACTTC,CASSQVAGNIQYF
TRBD2,TRBJ2-3,TRBV19,NA,TGTGCCAGTAGTATAGATCGTAGCGGGGGAAGCACAGATACGCAGTATTTT,CASSIDRSGGSTDTQYF
TRBD2,TRBJ2-1,TRBV20-1,many,TGCAGTGCTAGTCGAGCGGGAGGGACCTACAATGAGCAGTTCTTC,CSASRAGGTYNEQFF
TRBD1,TRBJ2-7,TRBV28,NA,TGTGCCAGAACTCTCCCATCCCTCGGGACAGGGTCATACGAGCAGTACTTC,CARTLPSLGTGSYEQYF
NA,TRBJ2-2,TRBV27,many,TGTGCCAGCAGCCACAGGGCCACCGGGGAGCTGTTTTTT,CASSHRATGELFF
TRBD2,TRBJ2-5,TRBV7-2,few,TGTGCCAGCAGCCGTACGAGGACTAGCGGGAGGATTATAACCCCCCAAGAGACCCAGTACTTC,CASSRTRTSGRIITPQETQYF
TRBD1,TRBJ1-6,TRBV5-1,many,TGCGCCAGCAGCTTGACCACAGGGGGAAAGGATTCACCCCTCCACTTT,CASSLTTGGKDSPLHF
NA,TRBJ2-7,TRBV28,many,TGTGCCAGCAGTCCGGGGAGCTCCTACGAGCAGTACTTC,CASSPGSSYEQYF
NA,TRBJ2-1,TRBV20-1,few,TGCAGTGCTAGAGATCACAGGCGGGCCAACAGCTCCTACAATGAGCAGTTCTTC,CSARDHRRANSSYNEQFF
NA,TRBJ2-7,TRBV28,many,TGTGCCAGCAGTTTACAGGGTTCCAGTCTCTACGAGCAGTACTTC,CASSLQGSSLYEQYF
TRBD1,TRBJ2-7,TRBV6-1,many,TGTGCCAGCAGTGACAGTCTCGGACAGGGGTACTTC,CASSDSLGQGYF
NA,TRBJ1-5,TRBV6-6,many,TGTGCCAGCAGTAGACAGGCCGATAGCAATCAGCCCCAGCATTTT,CASSRQADSNQPQHF
TRBD2,TRBJ2-1,TRBV5-6,many,TGTGCCAGCAGCTTGGTAGGTGCGGGAGCAGGGAATGAGCAGTTCTTC,CASSLVGAGAGNEQFF
NA,TRBJ2-2,TRBV7-7,few,TGTGCCAGCAGCCCCGGGCCTCACACCGGGGAGCTGTTTTTT,CASSPGPHTGELFF
NA,TRBJ1-1,TRBV5-6,few,TGTGCCAGCAGCTTAGGGTGGACTGAAGCTTTCTTT,CASSLGWTEAFF
NA,TRBJ2-1,TRBV7-8,many,TGTGCCAGCAGCTTAGCCTACGGGGACGGGCAGTTCTTC,CASSLAYGDGQFF
NA,TRBJ2-3,TRBV20-1,many,TGCAGTGCTAGACCTGCTGATACGCAGTATTTT,CSARPADTQYF
TRBD1,TRBJ1-2,TRBV11-1,many,TGTGCCAGCAGCTTAGAGCCCCTATTTGACAGGGGCGCGGATGGCTACACCTTC,CASSLEPLFDRGADGYTF
NA,TRBJ1-5,TRBV15,few,TGTGCCACCAGCAGAAACAGGGTAAAGGGGCAGCCCCAGCATTTT,CATSRNRVKGQPQHF
NA,TRBJ2-7,TRBV20-1,many,TGCAGTGCTAGTTTGCGCTCCTACGAGCAGTACTTC,CSASLRSYEQYF
NA,TRBJ1-2,TRBV20-1,few,TGCAGTGCTGGGGCAGGGATGCACTATGGCTACACCTTC,CSAGAGMHYGYTF
TRBD1,TRBJ1-5,TRBV4-2,NA,TGTGCCAGCAGCCAACAGGACAGGGGTGATCAGCCCCAGCATTTT,CASSQQDRGDQPQHF
NA,TRBJ1-5,TRBV28,NA,TGTGCCAGCAGAAAGGTGGTGGGGAATCAGCCCCAGCATTTT,CASRKVVGNQPQHF
NA,TRBJ1-6,TRBV5-1,NA,TGCGCCAGCAGCTGGGAGAGGCAGGATGGTATTTCACCCCTCCACTTT,CASSWERQDGISPLHF
NA,TRBJ2-7,TRBV20-1,many,TGCAGTGCTAGAGGGGGAGTGAGCAGCTCCTACGAGCAGTACTTC,CSARGGVSSSYEQYF